This T cell receptor (beta chain) was captured in a study of shared clonotypes between healthy human individuals. Trimming removed 5 bases from V and 0 bases from J; junction bases left unmatched: 7. Germline V gene lookup returns CDR1 SEHNR and CDR2 FQNEAQ (reference sequence). This CDR3 is built from 16 residues. CD45RO-negative cells were positively selected for CCR7, leaving out terminally differentiated effector memory CD45RA+ cells. Authors' processing steps: In the immunoSEQ data, sequences were junction-only and lacked quality scores, so filtering differed. Produced via immunoSEQ multiplex PCR; TCRdb's table is partial and in-frame only. V, J and clone size reflect that table, while D and trimming were determined from the DNA. The sample has more than 2 million clones; around 93% are singletons.

The sequenced material came from naive CD8+ T cells from PBMCs. This TCR derives from a man younger than 30 in good health. Some clones in this sample may be carry-over from other donors' samples. J is TRBJ2-1 and V is TRBV7-9; 7 bases fit TRBD2. CDR3 nucleotides: TGTGCCAGCAGCCCTCTCACGGGGGGCTCCTACAATGAGCAGTTCTTC. It is translated as CASSPLTGGSYNEQFF.